This T cell receptor beta chain came from a study of beta chain features in type 1 diabetes. On this clone itself: Its specificity is not known.

CDR3 length: 13 residues. Germline lookup yields CDR1 LGHNA and CDR2 YNFKEQ. Trimming stripped 2 bases from V and 4 bases from J, with 6 bases between. Points from the study as a whole: VDJ junctions sequenced from type 1 diabetes patients showed fewer insertions and more deletions. Patients with Type 1 diabetes showed moderately but significantly shorter TCRB CDR3s in all four CD4+ subsets.

The sequenced template was cDNA made from the entire isolated RNA. The protocol was immunoSEQ multiplex PCR, while the TCRdb copy is restricted to in-frame clones and leaves out a portion. The sample records under 300,000 clones, roughly 16% being singletons. The receptor comes from a man younger than 40 with type 1 diabetes. The chain joins TRBV4-2 to TRBJ2-1, with D possibly TRBD1 on 6 matching bases. The sequenced sample consisted of naive CD4+ T cells from blood. CDR3: CASSQRGYNEQFF. In nucleotides, the CDR3 is TGTGCCAGCAGCCAAAGGGGGTACAATGAGCAGTTCTTC.